What follows are 32 T cell receptor beta chains derived from one specimen sequenced in a study of blood T cells in healthy people across ages. Using a J-beta primer mix together with a sample-barcoded 5' primer, a second PCR was run for about 6 to 12 cycles. In TCRdb, the 5' RACE reads were re-called with MiXCR into one record per CDR3 protein. The data contain 270,000 or so distinct CDR3 sequences, 27% of them singletons. The sequencing sample was made of blood. The receptors were sampled from a woman in her seventies in good health.

As DNA, the CDR3 is TGCAGTGTTAGTTCTGACAGGTCCCCTTACAATGAGCAGTTCTTC. Amino acid sequence: CSVSSDRSPYNEQFF. The rearrangement joins TRBV20-1 to TRBJ2-1, with D possibly being TRBD1 (6 bases). The CDR3 has 15 residues. Deletions cut 7 bases from V and 4 bases from J, with 20 bases between. The germline V gene encodes CDR1 DFQATT and CDR2 SNEGSKA (reference sequence).

DNA for the CDR3: TGCAGCGTTGTTTATTGGGCGGGAGTGTCGGAGGAGCAGTACTTC. It codes for CSVVYWAGVSEEQYF. The genes are TRBV29-1 and TRBJ2-7; 7 positions match TRBD2. The trim removed 4 bases at V and 7 bases at J, leaving 16 bases unmatched. The germline V gene encodes CDR1 SQVTM and CDR2 ANQGSEA. CDR3 size: 15 residues.

The rearrangement links TRBV6-6 to TRBJ1-3; the D is unclear. Germline V gives CDR1 MNHNY, CDR2 SVGAGI (reference sequence). V was clipped by 0 bases and J by 7 bases, with 4 bases between them. The CDR3 is 12 amino acids. CDR3 bases: TGTGCCAGCAGTTACTCGGGTAACACCATATATTTT. It is translated as CASSYSGNTIYF.

The J gene is TRBJ2-3, the V gene TRBV2, with D unresolved. Looked up from germline, CDR1 is SNHLY and CDR2 is FYNNEI. V was shortened by 7 bases and J by 3 bases, with 17 bases between the two germline ends. The CDR3 is 15 amino acids. The CDR3 loop is CASKQDQLGTDTQYF. CDR3 DNA sequence: TGTGCCAGCAAGCAGGACCAGCTTGGGACAGATACGCAGTATTTT.

The chain joins TRBV5-6 to TRBJ2-7; no definite D call. CDR1 is SGHDT, CDR2 YYEEEE, per germline. This CDR3 is 15 amino acids long. Trimming shortened V by 5 bases and J by 4 bases, and 19 bases separated the two germline ends. CDR3 amino acids: CASRLRMSRLYEQYF. The CDR3 bases are TGTGCCAGCAGGCTTAGGATGTCCCGTCTTTACGAGCAGTACTTC. The full variable domain, completed using reference TRBV5-6 and TRBJ2-7, is DAGVTQSPTHLIKTRGQQVTLRCSPKSGHDTVSWYQQALGQGPQFIFQYYEEEERQRGNFPDRFSGHQFPNYSSELNVNALLLGDSALYLCASRLRMSRLYEQYFGPGTRLTVT.

This clonotype has just a few counts. This chain links TRBV7-2 with TRBJ2-5; TRBD2 matches 10 bases. Matching the DNA end better, TRBJ2-7 makes the J call doubtful. Germline CDR1 is SGHTA and CDR2 is FQGNSA. CDR3 length: 15 residues. The CDR3 region has the DNA TGTGCCAGCAGCTTCAGAGTAGCGGGAGGATCCGAGCAGTACTTC. As protein: CASSFRVAGGSEQYF.

The V and J genes are TRBV15 and TRBJ2-2; TRBD2 matches 10 bases. V dropped 3 bases and J dropped 8; count of bases not matched to a gene: 9. In germline, CDR1 is LNHNV, CDR2 YYDKDF (reference sequence). CDR3 length equals 16 residues. CDR3 residues: CATSRGLAGVSGELFF. Here the CDR3 DNA reads TGTGCCACCAGCAGGGGCCTAGCGGGAGTAAGTGGGGAGCTGTTTTTT.

This clonotype came up a few times. J is TRBJ1-4 and V is TRBV6-5, with TRBD1 matching over 7 bases. From germline, CDR1 is MNHEY and CDR2 SVGAGI. V was clipped by 2 bases and J by 8 bases; unmatched bases: 14. CDR3 size: 17 residues. CDR3 residues: CASSYSRGASAKEKLFF. The CDR3, as DNA: TGTGCCAGCAGTTACAGCAGGGGGGCCTCGGCGAAGGAAAAACTGTTTTTT.

The chain carries TRBV12-3 or TRBV12-4 and TRBJ2-3; D may be TRBD1 (5 bases). Trimming left V 1 base short and J 7 bases short, with 12 bases between. The CDR3 extends over 14 amino acids. CDR3 sequence reads: CASSLDPLGHTQYF. CDR3 coding DNA: TGTGCCAGCAGTTTAGACCCCCTGGGGCATACGCAGTATTTT.

This clonotype appeared a few times. V gene TRBV29-1 combines with J gene TRBJ2-3, with D possibly matching TRBD2 (6 bases). Looked up from germline, CDR1 is SQVTM and CDR2 is ANQGSEA. CDR3 length: 14 residues. V was cut by 4 bases and J by 3 bases, with 14 bases left in between. CDR3: CSVVVRELTDTQYF. CDR3 nucleotide sequence: TGCAGCGTTGTTGTACGGGAGCTTACAGATACGCAGTATTTT.

This clonotype was seen at least ten times. The chain is built from TRBV7-8 and TRBJ2-5; D remains unclear. The length of the CDR3 is 12 residues. Trimming stripped 4 bases from V and 5 bases from J, with 8 bases between. Germline V gene lookup returns CDR1 SGHVS and CDR2 FQNEAQ. The CDR3 region is CASSSVMETQYF. CDR3 DNA: TGTGCCAGCAGCTCAGTGATGGAGACCCAGTACTTC.

The table lists this clonotype with many counts. The gene calls are TRBV18 and TRBJ2-7, with 8 bases that match TRBD1. V shed 1 base and J 3 bases; nucleotides not matched to a gene: 8. CDR3 size: 16 residues. The germline V gene encodes CDR1 KGHSH and CDR2 LQKENI. The CDR3 bases are TGTGCCAGCTCACCACTCATCGGGACAGGAGACTACGAGCAGTACTTC. Translated: CASSPLIGTGDYEQYF.

In regard to this clonotype: A read error may explain this, as a much larger clone is one base away. This chain uses TRBV9 with TRBJ2-6, with D possibly matching TRBD1 (5 bases). CDR3 length equals 15 residues. Germline CDR1 is SGDLS and CDR2 is YYNGEE. V lost 2 bases and J lost 0, with 6 bases in between. The CDR3, as DNA: TGTGCCAGCAGCGTCCAGGGCTCTGGGGCCAACGTCCTGACTTTC. Translated: CASSVQGSGANVLTF.

The genes are TRBV20-1 and TRBJ1-3; no definite D call. V lost 6 bases, J lost 0 bases, and 12 bases lay in between. The CDR3 is 14 residues long. CDR1 DFQATT and CDR2 SNEGSKA come from the germline V gene (reference sequence). The CDR3 loop is CSAEGLYSGNTIYF. The CDR3 DNA reads as TGCAGTGCCGAAGGACTCTACTCTGGAAACACCATATATTTT.

The chain links TRBV29-1 to TRBJ1-4; D remains unclear. Trimming stripped 4 bases from V and 8 bases from J, with 11 bases between. This CDR3 has 12 residues. Germline V gene sequence: CDR1 SQVTM, CDR2 ANQGSEA. Here the CDR3 reads CSVGSGGEKLFF. The CDR3 DNA reads as TGCAGCGTTGGGTCCGGAGGGGAAAAACTGTTTTTT.

In this sample, this clonotype turned up a few times. This chain uses TRBV20-1 with TRBJ1-5; D might be TRBD1 (5 bases). V lost 3 bases, J lost 2 bases, and 14 bases lay in between. The CDR3 length is 15 residues. Germline V gene lookup returns CDR1 DFQATT and CDR2 SNEGSKA (reference sequence). CDR3 in DNA: TGCAGTGCTAGCCGACGACAGATGGGCAATCAGCCCCAGCATTTT. Amino acids: CSASRRQMGNQPQHF.

V is TRBV7-9 and J is TRBJ1-2; maybe TRBD1 (6 bases). V dropped 6 bases and J dropped 8 bases, with 16 bases sitting between them. Germline V gives CDR1 SEHNR, CDR2 FQNEAQ (reference sequence). This CDR3 has 13 residues. CDR3 sequence: CASSLQGVKGYTF. CDR3 nucleotides: TGTGCCAGCAGTCTACAGGGAGTGAAGGGCTACACCTTC. Variable domain in full (rest from reference TRBV7-9 and TRBJ1-2): DTGVSQNPRHKITKRGQNVTFRCDPISEHNRLYWYRQTLGQGPEFLTYFQNEAQLEKSRLLSDRFSAERPKGSFSTLEIQRTEQGDSAMYLCASSLQGVKGYTFGSGTRLTVV.

This clonotype was counted ten times or more. The chain links TRBV2 to TRBJ1-2; D is ambiguous. The V gene's germline CDR1 is SNHLY and CDR2 FYNNEI. Trimming took off 6 bases at V and 7 bases at J, with 9 bases between the two ends. CDR3 size: 11 residues. The CDR3 nucleotides read TGTGCCAGCAGCCCCTCTCCTGGCTACACCTTC. This codes for CASSPSPGYTF.

With respect to this clonotype: A much more abundant neighbour one base away suggests this may be a read error. The genes are TRBV5-5 and TRBJ1-1; no clear D gene. Germline V gives CDR1 SGHKS, CDR2 YYEKEE (reference sequence). This CDR3 spans 13 amino acids. The CDR3 nucleotides read TGTGCCAGCCGGCGTGGGATGAACACTGAAGCTCTCTTT. This translates into CASRRGMNTEALF.

This clonotype was counted at least ten times. The chain has TRBV20-1 and TRBJ2-1, with 13 bases aligning to TRBD2. After removal of 4 bases from V and 4 bases from J, the junction contained 1 base not matched to a gene. The CDR3 is made up of 14 amino acids. The germline V gene encodes CDR1 DFQATT and CDR2 SNEGSKA (reference sequence). For the CDR3, the DNA is TGCAGTGCTACGGGACTAGCGGGGTACAATGAGCAGTTCTTC. Protein sequence: CSATGLAGYNEQFF.

V and J are TRBV20-1 and TRBJ1-1; 12 bases line up with TRBD1. V shed 0 bases, J shed 2 bases, and the junction held 10 bases outside the gene matches. Germline-derived CDR1 and CDR2 are DFQATT and SNEGSKA (reference sequence). The length of the CDR3 is 18 residues. The CDR3 DNA sequence: TGCAGTGCTAGAGATGCTGCGGGGGACAGGGGGCCTAACACTGAAGCTTTCTTT. Its protein product is CSARDAAGDRGPNTEAFF.

The gene calls are TRBV11-2 and TRBJ1-1; D is uncertain. Germline V gene sequence: CDR1 SGHAT, CDR2 FQNNGV. V lost 2 bases and J lost 6, with 13 bases in between. The CDR3 consists of 14 residues. The CDR3 loop reads CASSLSFGVPEAFF. The CDR3 DNA is TGTGCCAGCAGCTTAAGTTTCGGGGTCCCTGAAGCTTTCTTT.

The chain carries TRBV7-9 and TRBJ2-2; D gene unclear. Trimming cost V 1 base and J 4 bases, with 10 bases left between them. Germline V CDR1 and CDR2: SEHNR, FQNEAQ (reference sequence). The CDR3 has 15 amino acids. In DNA, the CDR3 is TGTGCCAGCAGCTTAGGCCGACCTGGCACCGGGGAGCTGTTTTTT. Residues: CASSLGRPGTGELFF.

This clonotype was picked up one time. The genes are TRBV5-5 and TRBJ2-1; tentative D call: TRBD2 (6 bases). The V end was cut by 7 bases, the J end by 5 bases, with 19 bases between. The CDR3 runs to 15 residues. The V gene's germline CDR1 is SGHKS and CDR2 YYEKEE (reference sequence). CDR3 amino acids: CASFILGGWDNEQFF. CDR3 nucleotides: TGTGCCAGCTTCATACTGGGGGGATGGGACAATGAGCAGTTCTTC.

J is TRBJ2-1 and V is TRBV5-1; D may be TRBD1 or TRBD2 (5 bases each). Trimming removed 7 bases at V and 9 bases at J, with 17 bases between. The CDR3 covers 13 residues. CDR1 and CDR2 from the germline V gene are SGHRS and YFSETQ. CDR3 residues: CASGLGPGGEQFF. CDR3 DNA: TGCGCCAGCGGACTGGGACCTGGGGGTGAGCAGTTCTTC.

CDR3 nucleotides: TGTGCCAGCGGTGCGGTTAGCTATGGCTACACCTTC. It yields the protein CASGAVSYGYTF. The V call is TRBV5-4, the J call TRBJ1-2, with no clear D. V lost 7 bases to trimming and J lost 4 bases, with 11 bases between them. CDR1 SGHNT and CDR2 YYREEE come from the germline V gene (reference sequence). The CDR3 extends over 12 amino acids.

This clonotype was observed a few times. The chain carries TRBV2 and TRBJ1-2, with D tentatively TRBD1 (6 bases). Germline V CDR1 and CDR2: SNHLY, FYNNEI. This CDR3 contains 13 residues. Trimming took 7 bases from V and 6 from J, leaving 15 bases between them. CDR3 sequence reads: CASTRTGLDGYTF. The DNA for the CDR3 is TGTGCCAGCACCAGAACAGGGTTGGATGGCTACACCTTC.

This clonotype was picked up a small number of times. V gene TRBV20-1 combines with J gene TRBJ2-7; 9 bases match TRBD2. The J call may be faulty, since TRBJ2-1 better matches the DNA end. Germline CDR1 reads DFQATT; CDR2 reads SNEGSKA (reference sequence). The CDR3 is made up of 15 amino acids. CDR3 loop: CSARERVAGAREQFF. Written as DNA, the CDR3 is TGCAGTGCTAGAGAAAGGGTAGCGGGAGCTCGGGAGCAGTTCTTC.

This clonotype occurred a few times. The gene calls are TRBV6-1 and TRBJ1-1; perhaps TRBD1 as D (5 bases). This CDR3 has 15 amino acids. Trimming removed 0 bases from V and 4 bases from J, with 12 bases in between. Germline assignment: CDR1 MNHNS and CDR2 SASEGT. The CDR3 bases are TGTGCCAGCAGTGAAGCGGGGTTGGGGGGCACTGAAGCTTTCTTT. It encodes CASSEAGLGGTEAFF.

A few counts support this clonotype. The genes are TRBV28 and TRBJ2-7, with 8 bases matching TRBD2. The CDR3 covers 16 residues. Germline CDR1 MDHEN, CDR2 SYDVKM. V was pared by 10 bases and J by 0 bases, with 14 bases of the junction left unmatched. The CDR3 here is CATSPRGGASSYEQYF. The CDR3 nucleotides are TGTGCCACCTCCCCTCGGGGGGGGGCGTCCTCCTACGAGCAGTACTTC. Using reference TRBV28 and TRBJ2-7 for the parts outside the CDR3, the full variable domain is DVKVTQSSRYLVKRTGEKVFLECVQDMDHENMFWYRQDPGLGLRLIYFSYDVKMKEKGDIPEGYSVSREKKERFSLILESASTNQTSMYLCATSPRGGASSYEQYFGPGTRLTVT.

This clonotype was seen a handful of times. This chain joins TRBV28 and TRBJ1-5, with D maybe TRBD1 (5 bases). The V and J ends lost 6 bases and 0 bases respectively, with 6 bases between them. Germline V gene lookup returns CDR1 MDHEN and CDR2 SYDVKM. CDR3 length: 13 amino acids. CDR3 in amino acids: CASRQGSNQPQHF. The CDR3 bases are TGTGCCAGCAGGCAGGGTAGCAATCAGCCCCAGCATTTT.

The V call is TRBV3-1, the J call TRBJ2-7; D unclear. Germline V gives CDR1 LGHDT, CDR2 YNNKEL (reference sequence). V dropped 8 bases and J dropped 0 bases, with 11 bases sitting between them. CDR3 length: 13 residues. The CDR3 nucleotides read TGTGCCAGCCTACGTTCCGGCTCCTACGAGCAGTACTTC. Translation: CASLRSGSYEQYF.